One and the same sample provided the 22 T cell receptor beta chains below, sequenced in a study of blood T cell repertoires in COVID-19. Assay used: immunoSEQ multiplex PCR; TCRdb lists only in-frame clones, some missing. This table holds some 240,000 clones, approximately 85% found once. Sequences were obtained from PBMCs or T cells enriched from blood (not recorded which). The receptors derive from a woman between 50 and 59 years old who had been exposed to COVID-19.

This clone appeared once. The chain carries TRBV7-6 and TRBJ2-1; 11 nucleotides match TRBD2. Germline values: CDR1 SGHVS, CDR2 FNYEAQ. The CDR3 has 18 residues. V gave up 1 base and J gave up 5 bases; unmatched junction bases: 10. The CDR3 reads CASSLELAGALNNNEQFF. DNA of the CDR3: TGTGCCAGCAGCTTAGAACTAGCGGGGGCCTTAAACAACAATGAGCAGTTCTTC.

The chain links TRBV4-3 to TRBJ2-5, with D perhaps TRBD2 (7 bases). The germline V gene has CDR1 LGHNA and CDR2 YSLEER. V was shortened by 3 bases and J by 1 base, with 12 bases between the two germline ends. The CDR3 has 15 amino acids. The CDR3 nucleotides are TGCGCCAGCAGCCAGAGGGGGGGCATCCAAGAGACCCAGTACTTC. As protein: CASSQRGGIQETQYF.

V usage is TRBV5-4 and J usage is TRBJ1-2; no definite D call. Deletions cut 0 bases from V and 5 bases from J, with 11 bases between. Germline V gives CDR1 SGHNT, CDR2 YYREEE (reference sequence). This CDR3 has 14 residues. The CDR3 DNA reads TGTGCCAGCAGCTTGGGGGAGGGCTTTTATGGCTACACCTTC. Encoded protein: CASSLGEGFYGYTF.

J is TRBJ1-1 and V is TRBV28; D gene ambiguous. Germline V CDR1 and CDR2: MDHEN, SYDVKM. V was shortened by 2 bases and J by 10 bases, with 11 bases between the two germline ends. This CDR3 contains 12 residues. CDR3 DNA: TGTGCCAGCAGTTTAGGAGTCGGAGGAGCTTTCTTT. It translates to CASSLGVGGAFF.

The genes are TRBV27 and TRBJ1-1; D is undetermined. V lost 4 bases and J lost 4, with 10 bases in between. This CDR3 comprises 13 residues. The V gene's germline CDR1 is MNHEY and CDR2 SMNVEV (reference sequence). This CDR3 reads CASSSRWPTEAFF. The CDR3 DNA follows: TGTGCCAGCAGTTCACGATGGCCCACTGAAGCTTTCTTT.

CDR3 coding DNA: TGTGCCAGCTCCCACAGGGGGAACTATGGCTACACCTTC. It yields the protein CASSHRGNYGYTF. This sequence joins TRBV28 and TRBJ1-2; 8 bases fit TRBD1. The J segment lost 2 bases and the V segment lost 8 bases, leaving 4 bases of the junction unmatched. Germline V lookup: CDR1 MDHEN, CDR2 SYDVKM. The CDR3 consists of 13 residues.

This clone has a single count. The CDR3 nucleotides are TGTGCCAGCAGTCAACCACGGGGTTATAATTCACCCCTCCACTTT. It codes for CASSQPRGYNSPLHF. The chain employs TRBV27 and TRBJ1-6; no clear D gene. This CDR3 is built from 15 residues. Germline V CDR1 and CDR2: MNHEY, SMNVEV (reference sequence). Trimming shortened V by 5 bases and J by 4 bases, and 12 bases separated the two germline ends.

The chain carries TRBV3-1 (or the pseudogene TRBV3-2) and TRBJ2-5; 9 bases map to TRBD2. Per the germline V gene, CDR1 is LGHDT and CDR2 is YNNKEL (reference sequence). There are 16 residues in the CDR3. The ends lost 4 bases at V and 5 bases at J; junction bases unmatched: 11. The CDR3 DNA sequence: TGTGCCAGCAGCCTCCGCGGTAGCGGGGGCGGGGAGACCCAGTACTTC. Protein sequence: CASSLRGSGGGETQYF.

The V call is TRBV29-1, the J call TRBJ1-1; no clear D. The germline V gene has CDR1 SQVTM and CDR2 ANQGSEA. The CDR3 spans 14 residues. The ends were cut back, 4 bases at V and 3 bases at J, with 15 bases in the middle. The CDR3 DNA reads as TGCAGCGTTGCCCCCCGACACTGGGACACTGAAGCTTTCTTT. Translating it yields CSVAPRHWDTEAFF.

The genes are TRBV11-3 and TRBJ2-7; the D gene is possibly TRBD2 (5 bases). Germline CDR1 is SGHNT and CDR2 is YENEEA. Deletions cut 5 bases from V and 6 bases from J, with 14 bases between. The CDR3 contains 13 residues. CDR3 amino acids: CASSPAGLAEQYF. DNA for the CDR3: TGTGCCAGCAGCCCCGCGGGTCTGGCCGAGCAGTACTTC.

Worth noting for this clone: At the DNA level, this CDR3 is encoded by other sequences in the same sample as well. The rearrangement joins TRBV5-1 to TRBJ1-1; D gene uncertain. CDR1 SGHRS and CDR2 YFSETQ come from the germline V gene. CDR3 length: 15 amino acids. V dropped 0 bases and J dropped 4 bases, with 13 bases sitting between them. The chain's CDR3 is CASSLAGGLGTEAFF. In DNA, the CDR3 is TGCGCCAGCAGCTTGGCCGGAGGGCTTGGCACTGAAGCTTTCTTT.

V gene TRBV28 combines with J gene TRBJ1-4; TRBD1 is a possible D gene (5 bases). The CDR3 covers 14 residues. Germline assignment: CDR1 MDHEN and CDR2 SYDVKM. The V end was cut by 6 bases, the J end by 8 bases, with 16 bases between. The DNA for the CDR3 is TGTGCCAGCAGACCGGGGGGAAATTTGGAAAAACTGTTTTTT. This gives the protein CASRPGGNLEKLFF.

This chain connects TRBV24-1 to TRBJ2-1; D might be TRBD2 (6 bases). This CDR3 has 15 residues. The ends were cut back, 3 bases at V and 0 bases at J, with 8 bases in the middle. Per the germline V gene, CDR1 is KGHDR and CDR2 is SFDVKD. CDR3 nucleotides: TGTGCCACCAGTGATGCGCGGGACTCCTACAATGAGCAGTTCTTC. Its translation is CATSDARDSYNEQFF.

This chain connects TRBV5-1 to TRBJ1-6, with TRBD1 matching over 8 bases. CDR3 length equals 14 residues. From germline, CDR1 is SGHRS and CDR2 YFSETQ. The J segment lost 9 bases and the V segment lost 3 bases, leaving 5 bases of the junction unmatched. The CDR3 loop reads CASSSGQESSPLHF. The CDR3 nucleotides are TGCGCCAGCAGCTCGGGACAGGAAAGTTCACCCCTCCACTTT.

The CDR3 loop is CASSSGGGPRTGELFF. The CDR3 nucleotides read TGTGCCAGCAGTTCCGGCGGGGGACCCCGTACCGGGGAGCTGTTTTTT. The chain carries TRBV6-6 and TRBJ2-2, with 7 bases that match TRBD2. Germline values: CDR1 MNHNY, CDR2 SVGAGI (reference sequence). Trimming at V came to 4 bases and at J to 5 bases, leaving 10 bases not matched to a gene. The CDR3 loop spans 16 amino acids.

As to this clone: Other DNA variants within this sample encode the same CDR3. The rearrangement joins TRBV18 to TRBJ1-1; maybe TRBD1 (5 bases). The V gene lost 6 bases and the J gene lost 2 bases, with 10 bases spanning the gap. The germline V gene encodes CDR1 KGHSH and CDR2 LQKENI. The CDR3 extends over 13 amino acids. CDR3 in DNA: TGTGCCAGCTCTCTTCAGGGAAACACTGAAGCTTTCTTT. Its protein product is CASSLQGNTEAFF.

The V gene is TRBV27, the J gene TRBJ1-2; D is ambiguous. The V end was cut by 3 bases, the J end by 8 bases, with 13 bases between. The length of the CDR3 is 13 residues. CDR1 and CDR2 (germline): MNHEY, SMNVEV (reference sequence). This CDR3 reads CASSLRGGQGYTF. The CDR3 bases are TGTGCCAGCAGTTTGCGGGGTGGGCAAGGCTACACCTTC.

The genes are TRBV19 and TRBJ2-4, with TRBD2 matching over 7 bases. Trimming at V came to 0 bases and at J to 0 bases, leaving 11 bases not matched to a gene. This CDR3 is built from 19 residues. Germline CDR1 LNHDA, CDR2 SQIVND (reference sequence). This CDR3 is CASSIDVGGWGGAKNIQYF. The CDR3 nucleotides read TGTGCCAGTAGTATAGATGTAGGTGGATGGGGGGGAGCCAAAAACATTCAGTACTTC.

This sequence joins TRBV28 and TRBJ1-5; 7 nucleotides align to TRBD1. The CDR3 is made up of 17 amino acids. Germline trimming cut 1 base from V and 3 bases from J; bases unmatched to any gene: 9. CDR1 and CDR2 (germline): MDHEN, SYDVKM. CDR3: CASSLYPTGNPNQPQHF. The CDR3 nucleotides are TGTGCCAGCAGTTTATACCCGACAGGGAATCCCAATCAGCCCCAGCATTTT.

This clone occurred once. The V and J genes are TRBV6-5 and TRBJ1-1, with D possibly TRBD1 on 5 matching bases. Germline V gene data show CDR1 as MNHEY and CDR2 as SVGAGI. The V and J ends lost 5 bases and 5 bases respectively, with 12 bases between them. This CDR3 region has 13 residues. CDR3 nucleotide sequence: TGTGCCAGCAGTAACGACAGAGTTACTGAAGCTTTCTTT. Translating gives CASSNDRVTEAFF.

The rearrangement joins TRBV29-1 to TRBJ2-1, with TRBD1 as a possible D gene (6 bases). The CDR3 consists of 16 residues. V was pared by 1 base and J by 0 bases, with 13 bases between. Germline lookup yields CDR1 SQVTM and CDR2 ANQGSEA. Here the CDR3 reads CSVEGDTASSYNEQFF. In DNA form, the CDR3 reads TGCAGCGTTGAAGGGGACACCGCCAGCTCCTACAATGAGCAGTTCTTC.

The chain recombines TRBV5-6 with TRBJ1-2, with a tentative D call TRBD1 (5 bases). V lost 4 bases, J lost 3 bases, and 13 bases lay in between. The CDR3 covers 14 residues. Looked up from germline, CDR1 is SGHDT and CDR2 is YYEEEE. CDR3 bases: TGTGCCAGCAGCCCCCACGGGGGATACTATGGCTACACCTTC. Translation: CASSPHGGYYGYTF.